The next 25 T cell receptor beta chains were all read from a single sample in a study of memory CD4+ T cells and cytomegalovirus serostatus. Assay: immunoSEQ multiplex PCR; the TCRdb copy retains only in-frame clones and omits some. The sample contains about 42,000 clones, roughly 80% of which appear only once. The sort gate was single viable CD3+CD4+CD8-CD45RO+ cells for memory CD4+ T cells. The sample taken for sequencing was memory CD4+ T cells from blood. These TCRs come from an adult in good health and CMV-seronegative.

The chain combines TRBV11-1 with TRBJ1-1; TRBD1 agrees at 8 bases. The CDR3 totals 14 residues. V lost 5 bases to trimming and J lost 4 bases; unmatched junction nucleotides: 6. Germline CDR1 is SGHAT and CDR2 is FQDESV (reference sequence). CDR3: CASSPQGAGTEAFF. In DNA form, the CDR3 reads TGTGCCAGCAGCCCGCAGGGGGCAGGCACTGAAGCTTTCTTT.

The chain uses TRBV6-1 and TRBJ1-2, with no clear D. The CDR3 has 15 amino acids. The germline CDR1 and CDR2 sequences are MNHNS and SASEGT. With 6 bases removed from V and 0 bases from J, the gap between germline ends came to 14 bases. The CDR3 reads CASRAAGPPNYGYTF. The CDR3 DNA reads TGTGCCAGCAGGGCGGCCGGACCCCCTAACTATGGCTACACCTTC.

This clone has only one observation. The genes are TRBV5-1 and TRBJ2-1, with TRBD2 as a possible D gene (5 bases). The germline gives CDR1 SGHRS, CDR2 YFSETQ. V was pared by 7 bases and J by 1 base, with 12 bases between. This CDR3 comprises 14 residues. The CDR3 spells CASHGGLSYNEQFF. The DNA of the CDR3 is TGCGCCAGCCACGGAGGTCTTTCCTACAATGAGCAGTTCTTC.

In this sample, this clone turned up a few times. This chain joins TRBV30 and TRBJ1-1; D is ambiguous. The V gene lost 0 bases and the J gene lost 4 bases, with 24 bases spanning the gap. The CDR3 is made up of 18 amino acids. The germline V gene encodes CDR1 GTSNPN and CDR2 SVGIG (reference sequence). CDR3 in amino acids: CAWSVGSSEGRLGTEAFF. The CDR3 DNA follows: TGTGCCTGGAGTGTTGGGTCTTCCGAAGGTCGTCTTGGCACTGAAGCTTTCTTT. The complete variable domain, with remaining parts taken from reference TRBV30 and TRBJ1-1, reads SQTIHQWPATLVQPVGSPLSLECTVEGTSNPNLYWYRQAAGRGLQLLFYSVGIGQISSEVPQNLSASRPQDRQFILSSKKLLLSDSGFYLCAWSVGSSEGRLGTEAFFGQGTRLTVV.

This clone was recorded a few times. The chain is built from TRBV2 and TRBJ2-7; perhaps TRBD1 as D (6 bases). Looked up from germline, CDR1 is SNHLY and CDR2 is FYNNEI. This CDR3 is 14 amino acids long. V dropped 6 bases and J dropped 2 bases, with 14 bases sitting between them. The CDR3 loop reads CASRGTRLAYEQYF. The CDR3 DNA reads TGTGCCAGCAGGGGGACAAGGCTTGCCTACGAGCAGTACTTC.

The gene calls are TRBV30 and TRBJ1-2; maybe TRBD1 (6 bases). Trimming removed 4 bases at V and 6 bases at J, with 15 bases between. The CDR3 has 13 residues. Germline V lookup: CDR1 GTSNPN, CDR2 SVGIG (reference sequence). The CDR3 region is CAWNLAGGHGYTF. The CDR3 DNA follows: TGTGCCTGGAACCTTGCGGGGGGCCATGGCTACACCTTC. The full variable domain, completed using reference TRBV30 and TRBJ1-2, is SQTIHQWPATLVQPVGSPLSLECTVEGTSNPNLYWYRQAAGRGLQLLFYSVGIGQISSEVPQNLSASRPQDRQFILSSKKLLLSDSGFYLCAWNLAGGHGYTFGSGTRLTVV.

The V gene is TRBV14, the J gene TRBJ1-1, with D perhaps matching TRBD1 (5 bases). The CDR3 spans 16 residues. The V gene's germline CDR1 is SGHDN and CDR2 FVKESK. V dropped 1 base and J dropped 0 bases, with 12 bases sitting between them. CDR3 amino acids: CASSQGGQGVNTEAFF. The CDR3 DNA reads TGTGCCAGCAGCCAAGGCGGGCAGGGAGTGAACACTGAAGCTTTCTTT.

The rearrangement joins TRBV18 to TRBJ2-7; D unclear. The V and J ends lost 3 bases and 2 bases respectively, with 5 bases between them. Germline-derived CDR1 and CDR2 are KGHSH and LQKENI. This CDR3 spans 12 amino acids. The CDR3 protein is CASSPPTYEQYF. As DNA, the CDR3 is TGTGCCAGCTCACCCCCTACCTACGAGCAGTACTTC.

DNA for the CDR3: TGTGCCAGCAGCTTACAGGGGGAAGAGACTGAAGCTTTCTTT. Residues: CASSLQGEETEAFF. This chain uses TRBV7-6 with TRBJ1-1, with 7 bases aligning to TRBD1. Per the germline V gene, CDR1 is SGHVS and CDR2 is FNYEAQ. The CDR3 length is 14 residues. Trimming cost V 2 bases and J 5 bases; bases outside gene matches: 5.

The chain links TRBV7-9 to TRBJ1-4; 7 nucleotides match TRBD1. The CDR3 totals 15 residues. Unmatched junction bases numbered 9, after V lost 5 bases and J lost 6 bases. Germline loops: CDR1 SEHNR, CDR2 FQNEAQ (reference sequence). This CDR3 is CASSRRTGSYEKLFF. For the CDR3, the DNA is TGTGCCAGCAGCCGACGGACAGGAAGTTATGAAAAACTGTTTTTT.

The rearrangement links TRBV30 to TRBJ2-2; D call uncertain. CDR1 and CDR2 (germline): GTSNPN, SVGIG (reference sequence). This CDR3 is 14 amino acids long. With 4 bases removed from V and 1 base from J, the gap between germline ends came to 10 bases. The CDR3 protein is CAWMGRVNTGELFF. In nucleotides, the CDR3 is TGTGCCTGGATGGGAAGGGTGAACACCGGGGAGCTGTTTTTT.

The chain employs TRBV7-3 and TRBJ2-2; D gene uncertain. The V end was cut by 3 bases, the J end by 6 bases, with 14 bases between. From germline, CDR1 is SGHTA and CDR2 FQGTGA. The CDR3 runs 15 residues. Here the CDR3 reads CASSLETGSAGELFF. CDR3 nucleotides: TGTGCCAGCAGCTTGGAGACGGGCTCGGCCGGGGAGCTGTTTTTT.

The genes are TRBV6-6 and TRBJ2-3; TRBD1 is a possible D gene (6 bases). This CDR3 has 14 residues. The germline gives CDR1 MNHNY, CDR2 SVGAGI (reference sequence). V was trimmed by 6 bases and J by 3 bases, leaving 13 bases between them. CDR3 sequence reads: CASSLRGGTDTQYF. CDR3 sequence (DNA): TGTGCCAGCAGCCTCAGGGGTGGGACAGATACGCAGTATTTT.

The chain is built from TRBV29-1 and TRBJ1-5; TRBD1 agrees at 7 bases. The trim removed 4 bases at V and 4 bases at J, leaving 7 bases unmatched. Germline-derived CDR1 and CDR2 are SQVTM and ANQGSEA. The CDR3 runs 14 residues. CDR3 sequence (DNA): TGCAGCGTTGGGTCGGGACAGCTGAATCAGCCCCAGCATTTT. This codes for CSVGSGQLNQPQHF.

Only a few counts were recorded for this clone. V gene TRBV7-9 combines with J gene TRBJ2-5; D is unresolved. With 4 bases removed from V and 4 bases from J, the gap between germline ends came to 10 bases. This CDR3 has 13 residues. The V gene's germline CDR1 is SEHNR and CDR2 FQNEAQ (reference sequence). The CDR3 region is CASSSGRLETQYF. CDR3 in DNA: TGTGCCAGCAGCTCCGGACGGTTAGAGACCCAGTACTTC. The whole variable domain, remainder taken from reference TRBV7-9 and TRBJ2-5, is DTGVSQNPRHKITKRGQNVTFRCDPISEHNRLYWYRQTLGQGPEFLTYFQNEAQLEKSRLLSDRFSAERPKGSFSTLEIQRTEQGDSAMYLCASSSGRLETQYFGPGTRLLVL.

The chain couples TRBV6-1 to TRBJ1-1, with D maybe TRBD1 (5 bases). The CDR3 runs 12 residues. V dropped 4 bases and J dropped 14 bases, with 17 bases sitting between them. Germline-derived CDR1 and CDR2 are MNHNS and SASEGT. The CDR3 here is CASSGTTVQKFF. In nucleotides, the CDR3 is TGTGCCAGCAGTGGGACAACGGTTCAAAAGTTCTTT.

The table lists this clone with a count of one. The V and J genes are TRBV27 and TRBJ2-7, with TRBD2 matching 8 bases. The CDR3 totals 16 residues. Germline V gives CDR1 MNHEY, CDR2 SMNVEV (reference sequence). The V and J ends lost 0 bases and 7 bases, in that order; junction bases with no gene match: 11. DNA of the CDR3: TGTGCCAGCAGTTTATCTCTGCTAGCGGGCGGGGGGGAGCAGTACTTC. Protein: CASSLSLLAGGGEQYF.

CDR3 sequence (DNA): TGTGCCAGCAGCTTGGAGGGAGGTACAGATACGCAGTATTTT. Translating it yields CASSLEGGTDTQYF. J is TRBJ2-3 and V is TRBV5-4, with a possible D match to TRBD2 (6 bases). V was cut by 0 bases and J by 3 bases, with 8 bases left in between. CDR3 size: 14 residues. Germline CDR1 and CDR2: SGHNT and YYREEE (reference sequence).

The genes are TRBV9 and TRBJ2-5; no definite D call. The CDR3 covers 13 residues. Germline-derived CDR1 and CDR2 are SGDLS and YYNGEE. Trimming took 0 bases from V and 4 from J, leaving 7 bases between them. CDR3 in DNA: TGTGCCAGCAGCGTAGATGTTGGAGAGACCCAGTACTTC. This codes for CASSVDVGETQYF.

The chain uses TRBV4-3 and TRBJ1-3; D is uncertain. The CDR3 contains 15 residues. Germline assignment: CDR1 LGHNA and CDR2 YSLEER. V was pared by 0 bases and J by 0 bases, with 6 bases between. The CDR3 nucleotides are TGCGCCAGCAGCCAAGACAAGAGCTCTGGAAACACCATATATTTT. Encoded protein: CASSQDKSSGNTIYF.

This chain joins TRBV21-1 and TRBJ1-3. TRBV21-1 is reported as a pseudogene. The CDR3 is 16 amino acids. The CDR3 sequence is CASSSRVAFPGNTIYF. CDR3 DNA sequence: TGTGCCAGCAGCTCCCGTGTTGCATTTCCTGGAAACACCATATATTTT.

V is TRBV5-6 and J is TRBJ1-2; D is perhaps TRBD1 (6 bases). Germline V gene sequence: CDR1 SGHDT, CDR2 YYEEEE. CDR3 length equals 15 residues. V lost 3 bases and J lost 4, with 16 bases in between. CDR3 DNA: TGTGCCAGCAGCTCCGCTGGGGACAACCTCTATGGCTACACCTTC. Its protein is CASSSAGDNLYGYTF.

A single count supports this clone. This rearrangement joins TRBV6-5 to TRBJ1-2; 8 bases map to TRBD1. The CDR3 loop spans 15 amino acids. The junction had 10 bases not matched to a gene; V was cut back by 7 bases and J by 3 bases. CDR1 MNHEY and CDR2 SVGAGI come from the germline V gene. The CDR3 DNA reads TGTGCCAGCACCAAACAGGGGGGGCCCTACTATGGCTACACCTTC. Its translation is CASTKQGGPYYGYTF.

This sequence joins TRBV15 and TRBJ1-1; D unresolved. Trimming pared 1 base from V and 2 bases from J, leaving 17 bases between. The germline V gene encodes CDR1 LNHNV and CDR2 YYDKDF (reference sequence). The CDR3 runs 17 residues. The CDR3 DNA follows: TGTGCCACCAGCAGAGTATATGGGGAGATCGGCAACACTGAAGCTTTCTTT. Residues: CATSRVYGEIGNTEAFF.

This chain joins TRBV6-1 and TRBJ2-3; D is uncertain. Germline V gives CDR1 MNHNS, CDR2 SASEGT. CDR3 length equals 16 residues. Trimming cost V 4 bases and J 0 bases, with 14 bases left between them. CDR3 protein: CASSGGRPSSTDTQYF. The CDR3 nucleotides are TGTGCCAGCAGTGGGGGTCGTCCATCTAGCACAGATACGCAGTATTTT.